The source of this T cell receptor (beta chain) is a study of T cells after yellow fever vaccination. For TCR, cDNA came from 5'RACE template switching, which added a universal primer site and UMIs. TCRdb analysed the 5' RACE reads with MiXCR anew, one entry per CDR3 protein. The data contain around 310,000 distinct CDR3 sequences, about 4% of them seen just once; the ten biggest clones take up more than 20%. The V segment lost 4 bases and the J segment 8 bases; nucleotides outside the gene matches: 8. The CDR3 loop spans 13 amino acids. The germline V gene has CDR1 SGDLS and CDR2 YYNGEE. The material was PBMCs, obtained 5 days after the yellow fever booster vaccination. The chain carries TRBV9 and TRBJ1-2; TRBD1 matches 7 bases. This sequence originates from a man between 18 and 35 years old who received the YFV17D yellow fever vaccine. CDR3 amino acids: CASSLRDRDGYTF. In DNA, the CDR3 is TGTGCCAGCAGCCTCCGGGACAGAGACGGCTACACCTTC.